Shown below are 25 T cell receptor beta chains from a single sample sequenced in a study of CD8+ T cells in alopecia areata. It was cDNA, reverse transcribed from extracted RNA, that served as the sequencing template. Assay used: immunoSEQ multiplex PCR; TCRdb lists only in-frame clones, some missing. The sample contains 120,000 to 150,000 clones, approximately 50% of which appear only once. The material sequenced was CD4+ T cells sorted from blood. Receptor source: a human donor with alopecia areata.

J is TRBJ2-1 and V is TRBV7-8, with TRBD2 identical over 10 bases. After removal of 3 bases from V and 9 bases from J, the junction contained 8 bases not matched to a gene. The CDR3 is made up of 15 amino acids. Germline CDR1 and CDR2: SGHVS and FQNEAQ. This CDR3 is CASSFTSGELGEQFF. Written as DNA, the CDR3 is TGTGCCAGCAGCTTTACTAGCGGGGAGCTAGGTGAGCAGTTCTTC.

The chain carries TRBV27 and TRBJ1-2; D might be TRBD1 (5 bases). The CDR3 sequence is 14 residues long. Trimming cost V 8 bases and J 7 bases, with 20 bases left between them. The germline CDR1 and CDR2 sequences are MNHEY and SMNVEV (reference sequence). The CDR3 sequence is CASGSLGTMGGYTF. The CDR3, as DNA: TGTGCCAGCGGAAGCCTCGGGACTATGGGTGGCTACACCTTC.

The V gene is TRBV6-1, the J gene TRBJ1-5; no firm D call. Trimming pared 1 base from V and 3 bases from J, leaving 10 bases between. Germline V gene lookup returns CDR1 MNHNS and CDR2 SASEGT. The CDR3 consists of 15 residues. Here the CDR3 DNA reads TGTGCCAGCAGTGAAGGGAGCAGGTTCAATCAGCCCCAGCATTTT. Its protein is CASSEGSRFNQPQHF.

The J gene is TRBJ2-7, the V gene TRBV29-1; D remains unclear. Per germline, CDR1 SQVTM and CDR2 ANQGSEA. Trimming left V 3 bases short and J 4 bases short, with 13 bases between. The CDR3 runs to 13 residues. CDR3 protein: CSVEPSVGYEQYF. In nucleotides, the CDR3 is TGCAGCGTTGAGCCCTCGGTCGGGTACGAGCAGTACTTC.

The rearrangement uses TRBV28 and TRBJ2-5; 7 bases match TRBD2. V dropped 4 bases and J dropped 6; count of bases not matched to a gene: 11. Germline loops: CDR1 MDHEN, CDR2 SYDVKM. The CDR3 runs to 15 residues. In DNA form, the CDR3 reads TGTGCCAGCAGTTCCCGAACTAGCGATCCGAAGACCCAGTACTTC. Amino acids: CASSSRTSDPKTQYF.

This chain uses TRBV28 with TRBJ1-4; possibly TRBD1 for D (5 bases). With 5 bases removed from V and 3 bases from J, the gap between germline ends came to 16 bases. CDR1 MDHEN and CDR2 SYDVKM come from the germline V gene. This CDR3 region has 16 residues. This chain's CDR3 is CASSLVSGLSNEKLFF. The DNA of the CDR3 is TGTGCCAGCAGTCTCGTTTCAGGGCTGTCTAATGAAAAACTGTTTTTT.

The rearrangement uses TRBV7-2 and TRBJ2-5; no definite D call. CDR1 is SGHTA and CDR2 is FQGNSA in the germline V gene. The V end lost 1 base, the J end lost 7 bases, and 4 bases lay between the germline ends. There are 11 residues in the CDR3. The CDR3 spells CASSLVPTQYF. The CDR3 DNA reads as TGTGCCAGCAGCTTAGTTCCGACCCAGTACTTC.

The CDR3 bases are TGTGCCAGCAGCGAAACCGGGACTAGAAGCGAGACCCAGTACTTC. Translated, it gives CASSETGTRSETQYF. V usage is TRBV9 and J usage is TRBJ2-5; 8 bases agree with TRBD2. Trimming removed 3 bases from V and 5 bases from J; junction bases left unmatched: 9. The length of the CDR3 is 15 residues. Germline assignment: CDR1 SGDLS and CDR2 YYNGEE.

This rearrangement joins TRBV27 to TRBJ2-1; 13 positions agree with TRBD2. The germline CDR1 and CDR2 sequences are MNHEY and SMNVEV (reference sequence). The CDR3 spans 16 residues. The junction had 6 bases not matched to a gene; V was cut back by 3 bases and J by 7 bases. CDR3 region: CASSFPGLAGVNEQFF. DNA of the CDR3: TGTGCCAGCAGTTTCCCCGGACTAGCGGGAGTGAATGAGCAGTTCTTC.

Here the CDR3 reads CASSSVSGGDTQYF. In nucleotides, the CDR3 is TGCGCCAGCAGCAGCGTTTCTGGGGGAGATACGCAGTATTTT. The chain uses TRBV5-1 and TRBJ2-3; D possibly uses TRBD1 or TRBD2 (5 bases each). V was pared by 4 bases and J by 5 bases, with 14 bases between. Germline V lookup: CDR1 SGHRS, CDR2 YFSETQ. The CDR3 runs to 14 residues.

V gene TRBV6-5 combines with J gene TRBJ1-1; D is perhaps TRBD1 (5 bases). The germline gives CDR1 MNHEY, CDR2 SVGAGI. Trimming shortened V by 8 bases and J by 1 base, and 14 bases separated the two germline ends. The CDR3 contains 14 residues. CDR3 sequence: CASSRGAGNTEAFF. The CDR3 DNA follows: TGTGCCAGCTCACGAGGGGCAGGGAACACTGAAGCTTTCTTT.

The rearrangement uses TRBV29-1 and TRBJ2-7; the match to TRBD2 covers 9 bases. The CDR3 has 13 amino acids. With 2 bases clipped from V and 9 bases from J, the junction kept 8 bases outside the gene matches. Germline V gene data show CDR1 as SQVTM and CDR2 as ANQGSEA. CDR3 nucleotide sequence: TGCAGCGTTGAATGGGCGGGAGGGCCGGCGCAGTACTTC. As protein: CSVEWAGGPAQYF.

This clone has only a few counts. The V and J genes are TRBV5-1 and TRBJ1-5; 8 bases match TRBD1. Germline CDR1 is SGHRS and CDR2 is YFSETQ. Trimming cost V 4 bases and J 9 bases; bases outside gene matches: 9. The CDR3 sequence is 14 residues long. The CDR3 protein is CASSVTGVESPQHF. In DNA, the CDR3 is TGCGCCAGCAGCGTGACAGGGGTCGAATCGCCCCAGCATTTT.

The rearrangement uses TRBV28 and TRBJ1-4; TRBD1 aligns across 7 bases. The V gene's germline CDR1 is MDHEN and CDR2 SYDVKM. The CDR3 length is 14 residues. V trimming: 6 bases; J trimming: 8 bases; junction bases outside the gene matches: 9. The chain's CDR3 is CASSSGQLSEKLFF. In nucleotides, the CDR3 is TGTGCCAGCAGCTCGGGACAGCTTTCCGAAAAACTGTTTTTT.

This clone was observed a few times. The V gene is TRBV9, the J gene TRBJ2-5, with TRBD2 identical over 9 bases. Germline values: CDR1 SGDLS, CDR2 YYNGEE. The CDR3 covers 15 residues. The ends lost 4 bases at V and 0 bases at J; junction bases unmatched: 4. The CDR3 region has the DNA TGTGCCAGCAGCCAGAGCGGGGGGTACCAAGAGACCCAGTACTTC. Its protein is CASSQSGGYQETQYF.

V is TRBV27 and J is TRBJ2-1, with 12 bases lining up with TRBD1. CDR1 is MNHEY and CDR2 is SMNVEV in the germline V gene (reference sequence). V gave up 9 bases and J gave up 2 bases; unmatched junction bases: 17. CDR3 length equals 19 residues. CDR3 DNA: TGTGCCAGAAGATTACCGGGACAGGGGGCAAACGGCGCCTACAATGAGCAGTTCTTC. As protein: CARRLPGQGANGAYNEQFF.

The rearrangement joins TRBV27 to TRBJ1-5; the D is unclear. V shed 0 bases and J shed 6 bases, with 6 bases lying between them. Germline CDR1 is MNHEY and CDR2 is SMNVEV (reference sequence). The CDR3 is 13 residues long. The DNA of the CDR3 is TGTGCCAGCAGTTTATCGGGAGGTCAGCCCCAGCATTTT. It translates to CASSLSGGQPQHF.

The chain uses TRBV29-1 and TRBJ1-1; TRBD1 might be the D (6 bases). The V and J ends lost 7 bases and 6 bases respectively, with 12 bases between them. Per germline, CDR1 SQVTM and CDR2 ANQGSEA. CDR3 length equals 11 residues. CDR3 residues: CSALGGAEAFF. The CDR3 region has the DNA TGCAGCGCTCTCGGGGGCGCTGAAGCTTTCTTT. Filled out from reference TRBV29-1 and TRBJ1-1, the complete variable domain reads SAVISQKPSRDICQRGTSLTIQCQVDSQVTMMFWYRQQPGQSLTLIATANQGSEATYESGFVIDKFPISRPNLTFSTLTVSNMSPEDSSIYLCSALGGAEAFFGQGTRLTVV.

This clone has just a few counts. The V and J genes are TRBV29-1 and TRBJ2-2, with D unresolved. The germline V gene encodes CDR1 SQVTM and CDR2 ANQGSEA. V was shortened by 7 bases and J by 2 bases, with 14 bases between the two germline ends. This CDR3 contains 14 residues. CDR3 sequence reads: CSARNTGNTGELFF. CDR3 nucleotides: TGCAGCGCCCGGAATACGGGTAACACCGGGGAGCTGTTTTTT.

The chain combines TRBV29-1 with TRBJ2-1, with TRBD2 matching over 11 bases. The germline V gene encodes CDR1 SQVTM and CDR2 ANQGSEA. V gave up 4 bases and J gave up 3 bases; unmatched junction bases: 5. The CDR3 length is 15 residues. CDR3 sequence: CSVGFGTSGYNEQFF. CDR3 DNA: TGCAGCGTTGGCTTTGGGACTAGCGGCTACAATGAGCAGTTCTTC.

The CDR3 reads CSVEAPTKNIQYF. CDR3 sequence (DNA): TGCAGCGTTGAAGCTCCTACCAAAAACATTCAGTACTTC. The chain joins TRBV29-1 to TRBJ2-4; no clear D gene. Germline lookup yields CDR1 SQVTM and CDR2 ANQGSEA. With 1 base removed from V and 2 bases from J, the gap between germline ends came to 6 bases. The CDR3 consists of 13 residues.

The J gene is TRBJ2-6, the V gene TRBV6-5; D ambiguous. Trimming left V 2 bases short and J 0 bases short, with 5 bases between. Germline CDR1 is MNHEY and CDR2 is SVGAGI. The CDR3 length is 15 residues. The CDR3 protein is CASSYGSSGANVLTF. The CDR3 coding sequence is TGTGCCAGCAGTTACGGCAGCTCTGGGGCCAACGTCCTGACTTTC.

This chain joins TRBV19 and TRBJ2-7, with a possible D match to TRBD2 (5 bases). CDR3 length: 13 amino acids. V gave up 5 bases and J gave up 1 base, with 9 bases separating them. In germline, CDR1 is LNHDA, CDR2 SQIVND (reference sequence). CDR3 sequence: CASSRGQSYEQYF. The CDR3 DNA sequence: TGTGCCAGTAGTCGGGGTCAGTCCTACGAGCAGTACTTC.

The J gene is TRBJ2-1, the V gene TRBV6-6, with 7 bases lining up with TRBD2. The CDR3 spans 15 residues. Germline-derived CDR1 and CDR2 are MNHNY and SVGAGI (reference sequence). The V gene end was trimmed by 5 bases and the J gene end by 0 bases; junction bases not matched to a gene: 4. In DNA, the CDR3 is TGTGCCAGCAGTGGTCTAGCGGACTCCTACAATGAGCAGTTCTTC. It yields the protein CASSGLADSYNEQFF.

Here the CDR3 reads CASSENRGSYKNIQYF. CDR3 DNA: TGTGCCAGCAGTGAAAATAGGGGGTCGTACAAAAACATTCAGTACTTC. This chain uses TRBV25-1 with TRBJ2-4, with D possibly TRBD1 on 6 matching bases. This CDR3 contains 16 residues. The germline V and J ends were trimmed by 2 bases and 3 bases, with 14 bases remaining between them. Germline lookup yields CDR1 MGHDK and CDR2 SYGVNS.